This TCR beta chain was recovered during a study of OX40 agonist ivuxolimab in advanced cancers. Here immunoSEQ multiplex PCR was the method, and the copy in TCRdb shows in-frame clones only, minus some. Altogether some 39,000 clones are present, over 80% being singletons, with the ten largest covering around 6%. CDR1 MGHRA and CDR2 YSYEKL come from the germline V gene. The CDR3 consists of 19 residues. V shed 2 bases and J 8 bases; nucleotides not matched to a gene: 19. V usage is TRBV4-1 and J usage is TRBJ2-7, with 12 nucleotides matching TRBD2. Sample: CD4+ or CD8+ T cells sorted from blood, taken in a trial of the OX40 agonist ivuxolimab. The receptor's source is an adult with an advanced solid tumor such as melanoma, head and neck, liver or kidney cancer. The CDR3 here is CASSQTEGLAGPWAFKQYF. CDR3 bases: TGCGCCAGCAGCCAAACCGAGGGACTAGCGGGCCCGTGGGCTTTTAAGCAGTACTTC.